What follows are 17 T cell receptor beta chains derived from one specimen sequenced in a study of T-cell reconstitution after alpha-beta-depleted transplantation in children. For TCRbeta, the library was prepared with unique molecular identifiers. MiXCR, run by TCRdb on the PCR reads, gives a single entry per CDR3 protein. The sample lists some 500,000 distinct CDR3 sequences; about 18% were seen once. The specimen was PBMCs from the stem cell graft donor, collected from the stem cell graft. These TCRs come from a human donor who donated a stem cell graft to a child with acute lymphoblastic leukemia.

This clonotype was seen a few times. This rearrangement joins TRBV20-1 to TRBJ2-5, with TRBD2 identical over 10 bases. The junction had 6 bases not matched to a gene; V was cut back by 3 bases and J by 5 bases. CDR3 size: 14 residues. CDR1 is DFQATT, CDR2 SNEGSKA, per germline (reference sequence). The chain's CDR3 is CSARKREGRETQYF. In nucleotides, the CDR3 is TGCAGTGCTAGGAAGCGGGAGGGCCGGGAGACCCAGTACTTC.

The chain has TRBV29-1 and TRBJ2-7; D may be TRBD1 or TRBD2 (7 bases each). This CDR3 contains 14 residues. Trimming took 3 bases from V and 6 from J, leaving 18 bases between them. Germline CDR1 reads SQVTM; CDR2 reads ANQGSEA. In DNA, the CDR3 is TGCAGCGTTGAGGGAGGGGGCAAGGTTTTCGAGCAGTACTTC. Its translation: CSVEGGGKVFEQYF.

The chain has TRBV4-2 and TRBJ2-3, with D possibly matching TRBD1 (5 bases). V was pared by 4 bases and J by 0 bases, with 17 bases between. The CDR3 runs to 17 residues. The germline gives CDR1 LGHNA, CDR2 YNFKEQ. CDR3 bases: TGTGCCAGCAGCCCTTGGGTAGGGGCGGCTAGCACAGATACGCAGTATTTT. Its translation: CASSPWVGAASTDTQYF.

This clonotype was recorded at least ten times. This rearrangement joins TRBV12-3 or TRBV12-4 to TRBJ2-1, with no clear D. CDR3 length: 11 residues. Trimming took 8 bases from V and 8 from J, leaving 10 bases between them. CDR3 protein: CASGPLHEQFF. The DNA for the CDR3 is TGTGCCAGCGGGCCGTTGCATGAGCAGTTCTTC.

CDR3 nucleotide sequence: TGTGCCAGCAGCGTAAGCGGGAGGGCCAACAATGAGCAGTTCTTC. Residues: CASSVSGRANNEQFF. The rearrangement uses TRBV9 and TRBJ2-1, with TRBD2 identical over 10 bases. Germline assignment: CDR1 SGDLS and CDR2 YYNGEE. Trimming removed 1 base from V and 5 bases from J; junction bases left unmatched: 3. This CDR3 has 15 amino acids.

The V call is TRBV25-1, the J call TRBJ2-3; D is ambiguous. There are 10 residues in the CDR3. Trimming took 10 bases from V and 6 from J, leaving 8 bases between them. Germline-derived CDR1 and CDR2 are MGHDK and SYGVNS. The CDR3 reads CATTSDTQYF. Here the CDR3 DNA reads TGTGCCACCACGTCCGATACGCAGTATTTT.

The rearrangement uses TRBV27 and TRBJ2-3; a weak D match, TRBD2 (5 bases). This CDR3 is built from 14 residues. CDR1 is MNHEY, CDR2 SMNVEV, per germline (reference sequence). V was clipped by 1 base and J by 4 bases, with 9 bases between them. The CDR3 sequence: CASSLLRESDTQYF. CDR3 nucleotide sequence: TGTGCCAGCAGTTTATTACGGGAATCAGATACGCAGTATTTT.

This clonotype was recorded a few times. The chain links TRBV12-3 or TRBV12-4 to TRBJ2-1; the match to TRBD2 covers 14 bases. Trimming at V came to 5 bases and at J to 4 bases, leaving 10 bases not matched to a gene. CDR3 length: 18 residues. The CDR3 sequence: CASSPGLAGVSRYNEQFF. The CDR3 nucleotides read TGTGCCAGCAGTCCGGGACTAGCGGGAGTAAGTAGGTACAATGAGCAGTTCTTC.

V is TRBV12-3 or TRBV12-4 and J is TRBJ1-1; no clear D gene. Trimming pared 5 bases from V and 3 bases from J, leaving 10 bases between. The CDR3 covers 13 residues. The CDR3 region is CASSPDGHTEAFF. The CDR3 region has the DNA TGTGCCAGCAGTCCGGACGGGCACACTGAAGCTTTCTTT.

About this clonotype itself: A much bigger clone sits one base away, suggesting this may be a read error. The genes are TRBV9 and TRBJ2-1, with TRBD2 matching over 15 bases. The length of the CDR3 is 16 residues. In germline, CDR1 is SGDLS, CDR2 YYNGEE. CDR3: CANSGTSGRQVNEQFF. As DNA, the CDR3 is TGTGCCAACAGCGGGACTAGCGGGAGGCAGGTGAATGAGCAGTTCTTC.

The genes are TRBV10-2 and TRBJ2-5, with unresolved D. V was shortened by 8 bases and J by 5 bases, with 21 bases between the two germline ends. This CDR3 contains 15 residues. From germline, CDR1 is WSHSY and CDR2 SAAADI. The CDR3, as DNA: TGCGCCAGCTTTCCGGACCTTCCCCTTGGGGAGACCCAGTACTTC. This sequence encodes CASFPDLPLGETQYF.

The chain is built from TRBV29-1 and TRBJ2-7; possible D gene TRBD2, 6 bases. Trimming took off 5 bases at V and 3 bases at J, with 17 bases between the two ends. The germline gives CDR1 SQVTM, CDR2 ANQGSEA. The CDR3 runs to 14 residues. The CDR3, as DNA: TGCAGCGTTTACGGGGCTAGCGCCAACTACGAGCAGTACTTC. This translates into CSVYGASANYEQYF.

A few counts support this clonotype. This chain's CDR3 is CASTDRVNTDTQYF. The CDR3 nucleotides read TGCGCCAGCACGGACAGGGTGAACACAGATACGCAGTATTTT. This chain connects TRBV5-1 to TRBJ2-3, with 8 bases lining up with TRBD1. Germline CDR1 is SGHRS and CDR2 is YFSETQ. This CDR3 contains 14 residues. Trimming removed 6 bases from V and 2 bases from J; junction bases left unmatched: 5. The full variable domain, rest sourced from reference TRBV5-1 and TRBJ2-3, is KAGVTQTPRYLIKTRGQQVTLSCSPISGHRSVSWYQQTPGQGLQFLFEYFSETQRNKGNFPGRFSGRQFSNSRSEMNVSTLELGDSALYLCASTDRVNTDTQYFGPGTRLTVL.

This clonotype has a handful of counts. The V gene is TRBV10-3, the J gene TRBJ1-5, with D possibly matching TRBD1 (5 bases). CDR3 length: 18 amino acids. Trimming shortened V by 0 bases and J by 0 bases, and 15 bases separated the two germline ends. Germline CDR1 and CDR2: ENHRY and SYGVKD. For the CDR3, the DNA is TGTGCCATCAGTGAGTCGATTACCGGGACGTATAGCAATCAGCCCCAGCATTTT. It yields the protein CAISESITGTYSNQPQHF.

This clonotype showed up just a few times. This chain links TRBV29-1 with TRBJ2-4; D is uncertain. CDR3 length: 15 residues. The ends were cut back, 6 bases at V and 0 bases at J, with 15 bases in the middle. From germline, CDR1 is SQVTM and CDR2 ANQGSEA. The CDR3 reads CSVYSVDLAKNIQYF. In nucleotides, the CDR3 is TGCAGCGTATACTCGGTCGATCTAGCCAAAAACATTCAGTACTTC.

This clonotype showed up just a few times. The chain recombines TRBV9 with TRBJ1-1; a weak D match, TRBD1 (6 bases). The CDR3 runs to 16 residues. The ends were cut back, 4 bases at V and 8 bases at J, with 24 bases in the middle. Germline V gene data show CDR1 as SGDLS and CDR2 as YYNGEE. Here the CDR3 reads CASSLDLSSNRDEAFF. The CDR3 nucleotides are TGTGCCAGCAGCCTGGACCTCTCCTCCAACAGGGACGAAGCTTTCTTT.

The chain links TRBV9 to TRBJ2-7; 9 bases map to TRBD1. Germline V gives CDR1 SGDLS, CDR2 YYNGEE. With 4 bases clipped from V and 3 bases from J, the junction kept 5 bases outside the gene matches. This CDR3 contains 14 residues. The CDR3 reads CASSTRDRDYEQYF. In DNA, the CDR3 is TGTGCCAGCAGCACCCGGGACAGGGACTACGAGCAGTACTTC.